This entry features one T cell receptor (beta chain) sequence. This entry belongs to a study of cytomegalovirus exposure and HLA in healthy donors. Study-wide background: Around 80 million unique TCR sequences came from HLA-typed donors in an early release.

This PCR relied on a set of 60 Vbeta primers and 13 Jbeta primers. Produced via immunoSEQ multiplex PCR; TCRdb's table is partial and in-frame only. The repertoire holds about 130,000 clones, with approximately 80% as singletons. V was cut by 2 bases and J by 0 bases, with 7 bases left in between. CDR1 and CDR2 (germline): MNHEY, SMNVEV (reference sequence). This CDR3 contains 15 residues. The chain couples TRBV27 to TRBJ2-2, with D maybe TRBD1 (5 bases). The sequenced sample consisted of PBMCs. The receptor's source is a girl aged 2 to 10 in good health and CMV-seronegative. The CDR3 protein is CASSLDSANTGELFF. DNA for the CDR3: TGTGCCAGCAGTTTAGACAGCGCGAACACCGGGGAGCTGTTTTTT.